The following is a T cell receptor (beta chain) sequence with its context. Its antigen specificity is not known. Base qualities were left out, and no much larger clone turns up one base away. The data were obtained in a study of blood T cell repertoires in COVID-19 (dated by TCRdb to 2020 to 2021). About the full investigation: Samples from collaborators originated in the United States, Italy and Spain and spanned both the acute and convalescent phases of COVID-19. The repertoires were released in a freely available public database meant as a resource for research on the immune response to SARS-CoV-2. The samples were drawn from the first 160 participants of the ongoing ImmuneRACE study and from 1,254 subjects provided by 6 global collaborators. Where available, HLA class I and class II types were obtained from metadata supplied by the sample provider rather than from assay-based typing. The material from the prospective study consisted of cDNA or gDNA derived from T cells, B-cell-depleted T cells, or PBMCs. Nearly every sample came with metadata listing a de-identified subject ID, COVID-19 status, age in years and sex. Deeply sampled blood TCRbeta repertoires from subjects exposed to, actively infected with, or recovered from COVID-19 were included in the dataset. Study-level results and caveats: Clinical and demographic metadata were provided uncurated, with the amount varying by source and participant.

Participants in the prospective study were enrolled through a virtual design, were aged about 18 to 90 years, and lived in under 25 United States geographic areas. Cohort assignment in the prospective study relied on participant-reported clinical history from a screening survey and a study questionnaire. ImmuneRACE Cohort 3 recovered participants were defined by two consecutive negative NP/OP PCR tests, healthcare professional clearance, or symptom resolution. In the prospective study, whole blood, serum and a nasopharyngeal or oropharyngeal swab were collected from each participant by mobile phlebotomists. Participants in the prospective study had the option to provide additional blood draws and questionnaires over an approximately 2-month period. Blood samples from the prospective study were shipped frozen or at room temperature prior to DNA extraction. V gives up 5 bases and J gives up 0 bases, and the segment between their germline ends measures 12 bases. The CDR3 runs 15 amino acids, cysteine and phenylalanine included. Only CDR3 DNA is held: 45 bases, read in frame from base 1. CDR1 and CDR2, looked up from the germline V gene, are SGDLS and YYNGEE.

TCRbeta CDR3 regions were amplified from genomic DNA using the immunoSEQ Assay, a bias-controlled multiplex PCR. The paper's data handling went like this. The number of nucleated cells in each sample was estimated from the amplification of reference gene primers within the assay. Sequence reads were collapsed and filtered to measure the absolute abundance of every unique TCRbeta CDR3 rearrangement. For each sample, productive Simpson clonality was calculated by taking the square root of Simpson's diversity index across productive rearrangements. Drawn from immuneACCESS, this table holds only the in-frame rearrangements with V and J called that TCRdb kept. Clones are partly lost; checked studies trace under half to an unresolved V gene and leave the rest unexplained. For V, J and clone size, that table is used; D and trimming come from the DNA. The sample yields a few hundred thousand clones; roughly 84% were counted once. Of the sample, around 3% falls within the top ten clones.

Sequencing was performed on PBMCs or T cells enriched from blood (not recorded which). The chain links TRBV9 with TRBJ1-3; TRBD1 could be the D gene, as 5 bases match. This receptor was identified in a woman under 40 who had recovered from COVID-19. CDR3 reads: CASRADKSSGNTIYF. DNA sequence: TGTGCCAGCAGGGCGGACAAGAGCTCTGGAAACACCATATATTTT.